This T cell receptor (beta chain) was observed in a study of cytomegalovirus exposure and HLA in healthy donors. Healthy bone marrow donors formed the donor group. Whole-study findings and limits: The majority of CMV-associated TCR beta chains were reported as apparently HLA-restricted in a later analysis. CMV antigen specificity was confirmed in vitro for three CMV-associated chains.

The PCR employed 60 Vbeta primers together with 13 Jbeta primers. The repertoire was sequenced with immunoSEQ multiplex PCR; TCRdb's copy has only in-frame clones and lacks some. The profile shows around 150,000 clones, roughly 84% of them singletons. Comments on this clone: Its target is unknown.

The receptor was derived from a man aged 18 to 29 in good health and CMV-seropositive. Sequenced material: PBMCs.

The CDR3 sequence: CASSLSGRSYEQYF. For the CDR3, the DNA is TGTGCCAGCAGTTTATCCGGTCGTTCCTACGAGCAGTACTTC. V is TRBV27 and J is TRBJ2-7; D not certain. V lost 0 bases and J 1 base, leaving 7 bases between the germline ends. The CDR3 totals 14 residues. Germline V gene lookup returns CDR1 MNHEY and CDR2 SMNVEV (reference sequence).